The 27 T cell receptor beta chains below were found in one sample sequenced in a study of blood T cell repertoires in COVID-19. Data came from immunoSEQ multiplex PCR; TCRdb stores just in-frame clones and leaves some out. This sample carries about 180,000 clones, about 83% of them seen once, and the ten largest clones take approximately 12%. Material: peripheral blood. These receptor sequences come from a woman between 65 and 79 years old with COVID-19, enrolled during active disease.

The chain links TRBV5-8 to TRBJ2-3; D possibly corresponds to TRBD1 (6 bases). Germline V gene lookup returns CDR1 SGHTS and CDR2 YDEGEE. Trimming took 3 bases from V and 6 from J, leaving 17 bases between them. The CDR3 is 15 amino acids. CDR3 amino acids: CASSSLDRLTDTQYF. Here the CDR3 DNA reads TGTGCCAGCAGCTCATTGGACAGACTAACGGATACGCAGTATTTT.

V and J are TRBV7-2 and TRBJ2-2; D is unclear. This CDR3 is built from 13 residues. Deletions cut 5 bases from V and 2 bases from J, with 6 bases between. The germline V gene encodes CDR1 SGHTA and CDR2 FQGNSA. The DNA for the CDR3 is TGTGCCAGCAGCCTCTCCAACACCGGGGAGCTGTTTTTT. It specifies CASSLSNTGELFF.

The chain uses TRBV7-2 and TRBJ2-1; perhaps TRBD2 as D (5 bases). CDR3 length equals 15 residues. V was trimmed by 2 bases and J by 4 bases, leaving 12 bases between them. Germline CDR1 and CDR2: SGHTA and FQGNSA. In nucleotides, the CDR3 is TGTGCCAGCAGCTTACGGCGCGGGCAATACAATGAGCAGTTCTTC. Protein: CASSLRRGQYNEQFF.

The rearrangement links TRBV28 to TRBJ1-2, with D perhaps TRBD1 (5 bases). Germline V CDR1 and CDR2: MDHEN, SYDVKM. The CDR3 contains 14 residues. Trimming removed 5 bases from V and 5 bases from J, with 15 bases in between. CDR3: CASSMEGLRYGYTF. DNA of the CDR3: TGTGCCAGCAGTATGGAGGGGCTCCGGTATGGCTACACCTTC.

The chain couples TRBV6-6 to TRBJ1-6, with D hard to call. This CDR3 has 14 residues. The V end was cut by 0 bases, the J end by 9 bases, with 9 bases between. Germline CDR1 MNHNY, CDR2 SVGAGI (reference sequence). The CDR3 region is CASSYSIAGSPLHF. The CDR3 nucleotides read TGTGCCAGCAGTTACTCGATAGCGGGTTCACCCCTCCACTTT.

The chain couples TRBV14 to TRBJ1-2, with a tentative D call TRBD1 (6 bases). The CDR3 contains 15 residues. V shed 5 bases and J shed 6 bases, with 19 bases lying between them. The germline gives CDR1 SGHDN, CDR2 FVKESK. For the CDR3, the DNA is TGTGCCAGCAGCTCTATAGGACAGCCCACCCATGGCTACACCTTC. Its translation is CASSSIGQPTHGYTF.

This clone was observed a handful of times. CDR3 protein: CASKDGHSYSNQPQHF. The DNA of the CDR3 is TGTGCCAGTAAAGACGGACACTCGTATAGCAATCAGCCCCAGCATTTT. The chain employs TRBV19 and TRBJ1-5; D is perhaps TRBD1 (5 bases). Germline V CDR1 and CDR2: LNHDA, SQIVND (reference sequence). CDR3 length equals 16 residues. The ends were cut back, 7 bases at V and 0 bases at J, with 16 bases in the middle.

The genes are TRBV7-8 and TRBJ1-5; 7 bases match TRBD1. Germline assignment: CDR1 SGHVS and CDR2 FQNEAQ. The CDR3 length is 14 residues. Losses at the gene ends were 5 bases for V and 2 bases for J; bases not matched to a gene: 3. The CDR3 coding sequence is TGTGCCAGCAGCCTGCAGGGGGGCAATCAGCCCCAGCATTTT. Encoded protein: CASSLQGGNQPQHF.

The V and J genes are TRBV7-2 and TRBJ2-5; no clear D. The CDR3 totals 17 residues. Trimming removed 0 bases at V and 1 base at J, with 15 bases between. The germline gives CDR1 SGHTA, CDR2 FQGNSA. CDR3 sequence reads: CASSLARRTARQETQYF. CDR3 bases: TGTGCCAGCAGCTTAGCGCGGCGTACGGCACGCCAAGAGACCCAGTACTTC.

J is TRBJ2-5 and V is TRBV7-8; D is undetermined. Deletions cut 3 bases from V and 4 bases from J, with 9 bases between. The germline V gene has CDR1 SGHVS and CDR2 FQNEAQ. The CDR3 runs 13 residues. This chain's CDR3 is CASSFTFTETQYF. The CDR3, as DNA: TGTGCCAGCAGCTTCACTTTTACAGAGACCCAGTACTTC.

The chain combines TRBV18 with TRBJ1-2, with D perhaps matching TRBD1 (6 bases). V lost 3 bases to trimming and J lost 1 base, with 15 bases between them. This CDR3 has 16 residues. Germline values: CDR1 KGHSH, CDR2 LQKENI. In DNA form, the CDR3 reads TGTGCCAGCTCACCCCAGGACAGCCCTCTTAACTATGGCTACACCTTC. It yields the protein CASSPQDSPLNYGYTF.

The chain couples TRBV6-4 to TRBJ1-2; tentative D call: TRBD1 (5 bases). This CDR3 contains 14 residues. Trimming took 1 base from V and 8 from J, leaving 14 bases between them. The V gene's germline CDR1 is MRHNA and CDR2 SNTAGT. The CDR3, as DNA: TGTGCCAGCAGTGACTGGGGCAGGGTAGCCGGCTACACCTTC. It specifies CASSDWGRVAGYTF.

A note on this clone: Distinct nucleotide sequences in the sample also encode this CDR3. This sequence joins TRBV12-3 or TRBV12-4 and TRBJ2-7; D gene ambiguous. Deletions cut 3 bases from V and 3 bases from J, with 6 bases between. The length of the CDR3 is 12 residues. The CDR3 reads CASSFAGYEQYF. CDR3 nucleotide sequence: TGTGCCAGCAGTTTTGCCGGCTACGAGCAGTACTTC.

The chain has TRBV29-1 and TRBJ2-2; D call uncertain. Looked up from germline, CDR1 is SQVTM and CDR2 is ANQGSEA. V lost 3 bases and J lost 2, with 10 bases in between. The CDR3 runs to 14 residues. CDR3 loop: CSVEGYLNTGELFF. In nucleotides, the CDR3 is TGCAGCGTTGAGGGCTACTTAAACACCGGGGAGCTGTTTTTT.

The rearrangement links TRBV12-3 or TRBV12-4 to TRBJ2-3, with D hard to call. This CDR3 is built from 13 residues. The V end lost 7 bases, the J end lost 4 bases, and 12 bases lay between the germline ends. The CDR3 DNA follows: TGTGCCAGCAACTACTACCCGGCAGATACGCAGTATTTT. This codes for CASNYYPADTQYF.

The V and J genes are TRBV30 and TRBJ1-2, with TRBD1 matching over 10 bases. This CDR3 is built from 14 residues. The V and J ends lost 2 bases and 5 bases, in that order; junction bases with no gene match: 5. Germline CDR1 and CDR2: GTSNPN and SVGIG (reference sequence). The CDR3 protein is CAWSRQGAGYGYTF. The CDR3 DNA is TGTGCCTGGAGTAGACAGGGGGCAGGATATGGCTACACCTTC.

V and J are TRBV2 and TRBJ2-7; 9 bases align to TRBD2. Germline-derived CDR1 and CDR2 are SNHLY and FYNNEI. The CDR3 is 14 amino acids. The ends lost 3 bases at V and 5 bases at J; junction bases unmatched: 5. CDR3 amino acids: CASSELVAGDEQYF. CDR3 DNA sequence: TGTGCCAGCAGTGAGCTGGTAGCGGGAGACGAGCAGTACTTC.

The chain employs TRBV2 and TRBJ2-3, with 7 nucleotides matching TRBD1. This CDR3 is built from 13 residues. J lost 2 bases, V lost 6 bases, and 2 bases had no gene match. Germline lookup yields CDR1 SNHLY and CDR2 FYNNEI. CDR3 loop: CASRDRITDTQYF. The CDR3 DNA reads TGTGCCAGCAGGGACAGGATCACAGATACGCAGTATTTT.

The chain uses TRBV20-1 and TRBJ1-1; D remains unclear. The V gene's germline CDR1 is DFQATT and CDR2 SNEGSKA (reference sequence). This CDR3 spans 11 amino acids. The CDR3 protein is CRSNLNTEAFF. CDR3 bases: TGCAGATCAAATCTGAACACTGAAGCTTTCTTT.

The V call is TRBV6-5, the J call TRBJ1-1, with a tentative D call TRBD1 (6 bases). Trimming took off 2 bases at V and 4 bases at J, with 11 bases between the two ends. Looked up from germline, CDR1 is MNHEY and CDR2 is SVGAGI. The CDR3 has 14 amino acids. CDR3 DNA sequence: TGTGCCAGCAGTTACCGGGGGGCAAGCACTGAAGCTTTCTTT. Translated: CASSYRGASTEAFF.

The chain combines TRBV30 with TRBJ1-1; the D is unclear. V lost 1 base and J lost 2, with 8 bases in between. Looked up from germline, CDR1 is GTSNPN and CDR2 is SVGIG (reference sequence). This CDR3 is 13 amino acids long. CDR3 amino acids: CAWSGPGNTEAFF. Written as DNA, the CDR3 is TGTGCCTGGAGTGGGCCAGGTAACACTGAAGCTTTCTTT. Using reference TRBV30 and TRBJ1-1 for the parts outside the CDR3, the full variable domain is SQTIHQWPATLVQPVGSPLSLECTVEGTSNPNLYWYRQAAGRGLQLLFYSVGIGQISSEVPQNLSASRPQDRQFILSSKKLLLSDSGFYLCAWSGPGNTEAFFGQGTRLTVV.

Only a few counts were recorded for this clone. This CDR3 reads CASSPRLPNSPLHF. The CDR3, as DNA: TGTGCCAGCAGTCCGCGTTTGCCAAATTCACCCCTCCACTTT. The chain couples TRBV2 to TRBJ1-6; D is undetermined. The V and J ends lost 5 bases and 7 bases respectively, with 12 bases between them. The CDR3 is 14 amino acids. The germline V gene encodes CDR1 SNHLY and CDR2 FYNNEI.

The chain is built from TRBV6-5 and TRBJ1-1, with a weak D call TRBD1 (6 bases). CDR1 and CDR2 (germline): MNHEY, SVGAGI. This CDR3 contains 14 residues. V dropped 5 bases and J dropped 4 bases, with 14 bases sitting between them. Written as DNA, the CDR3 is TGTGCCAGCAGTAAAAACAGGGTTGGCACTGAAGCTTTCTTT. It codes for CASSKNRVGTEAFF.

The CDR3 loop reads CASSISPRQGMTEAFF. Written as DNA, the CDR3 is TGTGCCAGTAGTATATCCCCCCGACAGGGGATGACTGAAGCTTTCTTT. The rearrangement joins TRBV19 to TRBJ1-1, with 8 nucleotides matching TRBD1. The V segment lost 2 bases and the J segment 5 bases; nucleotides outside the gene matches: 10. This CDR3 comprises 16 residues. Per germline, CDR1 LNHDA and CDR2 SQIVND (reference sequence).

The genes are TRBV6-5 and TRBJ1-6; TRBD1 matches 8 bases. The CDR3 has 15 residues. Per germline, CDR1 MNHEY and CDR2 SVGAGI. The V segment lost 4 bases and the J segment 5 bases; nucleotides outside the gene matches: 4. The CDR3 region has the DNA TGTGCCAGCAGTTCTCAGGGGGCGGATAATTCACCCCTCCACTTT. Encoded protein: CASSSQGADNSPLHF.

This chain connects TRBV7-2 to TRBJ1-5; TRBD1 aligns across 12 bases. CDR1 SGHTA and CDR2 FQGNSA come from the germline V gene. The CDR3 totals 16 residues. J was trimmed by 7 bases and V by 0 bases; bases with no gene match: 4. The CDR3 here is CASSLAFGTGGQPQHF. In DNA, the CDR3 is TGTGCCAGCAGCTTAGCGTTTGGGACAGGGGGCCAGCCCCAGCATTTT. Combining the CDR3 with reference TRBV7-2 and TRBJ1-5 gives the whole variable domain GAGVSQSPSNKVTEKGKDVELRCDPISGHTALYWYRQSLGQGLEFLIYFQGNSAPDKSGLPSDRFSAERTGGSVSTLTIQRTQQEDSAVYLCASSLAFGTGGQPQHFGDGTRLSIL.

The chain links TRBV28 to TRBJ1-5, with D possibly being TRBD1 (6 bases). The CDR3 loop spans 16 amino acids. Germline lookup yields CDR1 MDHEN and CDR2 SYDVKM. V was pared by 7 bases and J by 1 base, with 17 bases between. The CDR3 DNA follows: TGTGCCAGCACCAAAACCTACAGGGAAAGCAATCAGCCCCAGCATTTT. Amino acids: CASTKTYRESNQPQHF. Supplemented by reference TRBV28 and TRBJ1-5, the full variable domain reads DVKVTQSSRYLVKRTGEKVFLECVQDMDHENMFWYRQDPGLGLRLIYFSYDVKMKEKGDIPEGYSVSREKKERFSLILESASTNQTSMYLCASTKTYRESNQPQHFGDGTRLSIL.